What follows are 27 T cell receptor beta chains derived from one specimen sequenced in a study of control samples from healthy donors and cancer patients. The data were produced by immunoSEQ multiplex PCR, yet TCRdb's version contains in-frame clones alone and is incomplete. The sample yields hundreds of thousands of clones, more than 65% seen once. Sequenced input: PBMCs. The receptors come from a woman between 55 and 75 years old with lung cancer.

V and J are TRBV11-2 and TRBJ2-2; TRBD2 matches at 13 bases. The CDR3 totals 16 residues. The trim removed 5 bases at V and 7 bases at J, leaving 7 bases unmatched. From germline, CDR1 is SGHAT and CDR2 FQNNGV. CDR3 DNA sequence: TGTGCCAGCAGCCAGGGACTAGCGGGATCCGGCGGGGAGCTGTTTTTT. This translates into CASSQGLAGSGGELFF.

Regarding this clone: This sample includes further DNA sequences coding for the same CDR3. CDR3 amino acids: CASSLQGTDTQYF. The CDR3 DNA reads as TGCGCCAGCAGCTTGCAAGGCACAGATACGCAGTATTTT. The chain links TRBV5-1 to TRBJ2-3; D gene ambiguous. V dropped 1 base and J dropped 1 base, with 4 bases sitting between them. This CDR3 is built from 13 residues. Germline CDR1 reads SGHRS; CDR2 reads YFSETQ.

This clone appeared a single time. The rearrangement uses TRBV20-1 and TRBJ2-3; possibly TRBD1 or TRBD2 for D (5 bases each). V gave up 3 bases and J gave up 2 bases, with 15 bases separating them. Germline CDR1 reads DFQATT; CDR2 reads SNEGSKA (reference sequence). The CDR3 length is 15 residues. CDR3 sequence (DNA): TGCAGTGCTAGTCAGGGAGAAGGAAACACAGATACGCAGTATTTT. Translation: CSASQGEGNTDTQYF.

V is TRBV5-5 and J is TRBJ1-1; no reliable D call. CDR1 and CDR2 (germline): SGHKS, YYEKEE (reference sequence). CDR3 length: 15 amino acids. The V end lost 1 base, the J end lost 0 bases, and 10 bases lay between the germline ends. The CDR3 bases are TGTGCCAGCAGCTTGTCAGCCTCCATGAACACTGAAGCTTTCTTT. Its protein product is CASSLSASMNTEAFF.

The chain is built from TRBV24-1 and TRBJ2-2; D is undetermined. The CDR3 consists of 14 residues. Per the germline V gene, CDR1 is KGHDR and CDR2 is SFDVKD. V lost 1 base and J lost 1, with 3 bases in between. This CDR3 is CATSDLRNTGELFF. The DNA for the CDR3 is TGTGCCACCAGTGATTTAAGGAACACCGGGGAGCTGTTTTTT.

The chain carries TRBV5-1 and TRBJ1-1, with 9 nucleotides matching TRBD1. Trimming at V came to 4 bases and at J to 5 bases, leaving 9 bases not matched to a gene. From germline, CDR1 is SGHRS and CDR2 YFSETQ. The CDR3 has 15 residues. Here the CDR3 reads CASSPQQGAGTEAFF. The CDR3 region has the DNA TGCGCCAGCAGCCCGCAACAGGGGGCGGGAACTGAAGCTTTCTTT.

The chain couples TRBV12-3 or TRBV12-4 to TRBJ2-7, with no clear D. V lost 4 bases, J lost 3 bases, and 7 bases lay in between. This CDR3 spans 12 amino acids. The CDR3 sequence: CASSWTDYEQYF. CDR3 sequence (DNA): TGTGCCAGCAGTTGGACGGACTACGAGCAGTACTTC.

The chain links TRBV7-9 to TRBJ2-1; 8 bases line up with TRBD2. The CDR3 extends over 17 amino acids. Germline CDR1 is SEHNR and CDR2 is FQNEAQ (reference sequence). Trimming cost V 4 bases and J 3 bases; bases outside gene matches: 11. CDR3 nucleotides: TGTGCCAGCAGCTCCAATATCGGGACTAGTTACTACAATGAGCAGTTCTTC. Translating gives CASSSNIGTSYYNEQFF.

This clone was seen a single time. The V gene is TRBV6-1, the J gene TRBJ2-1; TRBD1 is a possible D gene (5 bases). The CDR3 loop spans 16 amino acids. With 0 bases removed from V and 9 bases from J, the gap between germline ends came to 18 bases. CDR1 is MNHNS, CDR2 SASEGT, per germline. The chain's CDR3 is CASSEALLGARAEQFF. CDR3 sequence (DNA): TGTGCCAGCAGTGAAGCGCTTCTAGGGGCCCGAGCTGAGCAGTTCTTC.

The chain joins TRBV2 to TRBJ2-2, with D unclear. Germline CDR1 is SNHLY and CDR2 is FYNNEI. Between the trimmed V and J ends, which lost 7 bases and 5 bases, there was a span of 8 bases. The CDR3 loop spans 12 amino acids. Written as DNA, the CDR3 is TGTGCCAGCAAATCGATGACCGGGGAGCTGTTTTTT. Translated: CASKSMTGELFF.

The CDR3: CATSSPHRAGNQPQHF. The CDR3 DNA sequence: TGTGCCACCAGCAGTCCACATAGGGCTGGCAATCAGCCCCAGCATTTT. This chain links TRBV15 with TRBJ1-5; D is ambiguous. The germline gives CDR1 LNHNV, CDR2 YYDKDF (reference sequence). The CDR3 has 16 residues. V gave up 3 bases and J gave up 2 bases, with 14 bases separating them.

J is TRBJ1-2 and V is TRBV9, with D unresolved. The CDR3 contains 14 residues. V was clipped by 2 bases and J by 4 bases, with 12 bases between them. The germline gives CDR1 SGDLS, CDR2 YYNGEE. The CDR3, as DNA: TGTGCCAGCAGCGTGGAAGACACAAGCTATGGCTACACCTTC. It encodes CASSVEDTSYGYTF.

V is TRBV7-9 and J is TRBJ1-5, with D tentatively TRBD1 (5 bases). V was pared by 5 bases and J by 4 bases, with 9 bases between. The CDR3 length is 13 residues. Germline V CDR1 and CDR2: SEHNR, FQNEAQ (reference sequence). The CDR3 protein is CASSTGGNQPQHF. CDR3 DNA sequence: TGTGCCAGCAGCACCGGGGGAAATCAGCCCCAGCATTTT. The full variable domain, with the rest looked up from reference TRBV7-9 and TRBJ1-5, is DTGVSQNPRHKITKRGQNVTFRCDPISEHNRLYWYRQTLGQGPEFLTYFQNEAQLEKSRLLSDRFSAERPKGSFSTLEIQRTEQGDSAMYLCASSTGGNQPQHFGDGTRLSIL.

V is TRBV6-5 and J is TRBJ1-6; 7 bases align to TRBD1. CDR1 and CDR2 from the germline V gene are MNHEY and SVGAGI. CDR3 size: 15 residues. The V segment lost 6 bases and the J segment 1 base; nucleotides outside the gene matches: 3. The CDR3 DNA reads TGTGCCAGCAGGGCAGGGGGTTCCTATAATTCACCCCTCCACTTT. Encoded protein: CASRAGGSYNSPLHF.

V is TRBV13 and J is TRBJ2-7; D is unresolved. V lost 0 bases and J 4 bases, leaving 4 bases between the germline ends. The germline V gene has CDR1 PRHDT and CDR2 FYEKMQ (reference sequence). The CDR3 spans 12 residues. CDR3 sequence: CASSLGGYEQYF. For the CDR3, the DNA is TGTGCCAGCAGCTTAGGGGGATACGAGCAGTACTTC. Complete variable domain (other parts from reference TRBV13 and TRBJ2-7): AAGVIQSPRHLIKEKRETATLKCYPIPRHDTVYWYQQGPGQDPQFLISFYEKMQSDKGSIPDRFSAQQFSDYHSELNMSSLELGDSALYFCASSLGGYEQYFGPGTRLTVT.

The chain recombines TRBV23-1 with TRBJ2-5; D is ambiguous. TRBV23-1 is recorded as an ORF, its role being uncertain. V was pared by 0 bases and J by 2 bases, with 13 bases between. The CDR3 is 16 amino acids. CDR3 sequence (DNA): TGCGCCAGCAGTCAATCCTTGACTGAGGATCAAGAGACCCAGTACTTC. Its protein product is CASSQSLTEDQETQYF.

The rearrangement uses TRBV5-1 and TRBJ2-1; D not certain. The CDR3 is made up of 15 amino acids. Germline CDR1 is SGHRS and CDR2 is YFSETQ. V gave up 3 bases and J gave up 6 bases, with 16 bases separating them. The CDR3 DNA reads TGCGCCAGCAGCTCCCTCCTAGGGTTCAGCAATGAGCAGTTCTTC. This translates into CASSSLLGFSNEQFF.

The CDR3 DNA reads as TGCGCCAGCAGTGAGTTGTCAGGGGTCGGGGCTGAAGCTTTCTTT. Encoded protein: CASSELSGVGAEAFF. The chain has TRBV10-2 and TRBJ1-1, with D possibly TRBD1 on 6 matching bases. This CDR3 has 15 residues. V lost 1 base and J lost 6, with 15 bases in between. The germline gives CDR1 WSHSY, CDR2 SAAADI.

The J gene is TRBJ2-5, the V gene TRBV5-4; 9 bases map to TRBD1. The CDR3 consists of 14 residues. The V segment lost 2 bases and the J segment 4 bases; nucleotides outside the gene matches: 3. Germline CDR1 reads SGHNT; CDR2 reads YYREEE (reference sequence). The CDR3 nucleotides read TGTGCCAGCAGCTTCCGACAGGGGGGAGAGACCCAGTACTTC. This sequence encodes CASSFRQGGETQYF.

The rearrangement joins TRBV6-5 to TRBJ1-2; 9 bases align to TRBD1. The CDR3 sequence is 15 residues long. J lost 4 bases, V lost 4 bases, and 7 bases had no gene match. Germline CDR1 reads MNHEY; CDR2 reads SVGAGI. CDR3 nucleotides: TGTGCCAGCAGTTTCACAGGGGGCGCTGGCTATGGCTACACCTTC. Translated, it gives CASSFTGGAGYGYTF.

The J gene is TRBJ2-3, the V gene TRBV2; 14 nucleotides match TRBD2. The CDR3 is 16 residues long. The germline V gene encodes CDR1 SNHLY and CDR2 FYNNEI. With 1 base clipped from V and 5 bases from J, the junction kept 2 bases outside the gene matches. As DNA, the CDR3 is TGTGCCAGCAGTGAAGGACTAGCGGGAGGGGTAGATACGCAGTATTTT. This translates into CASSEGLAGGVDTQYF. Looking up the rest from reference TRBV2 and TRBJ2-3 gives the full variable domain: EPEVTQTPSHQVTQMGQEVILRCVPISNHLYFYWYRQILGQKVEFLVSFYNNEISEKSEIFDDQFSVERPDGSNFTLKIRSTKLEDSAMYFCASSEGLAGGVDTQYFGPGTRLTVL.

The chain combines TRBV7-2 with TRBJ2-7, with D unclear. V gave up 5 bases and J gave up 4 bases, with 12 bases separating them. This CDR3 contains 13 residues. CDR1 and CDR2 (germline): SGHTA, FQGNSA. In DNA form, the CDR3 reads TGTGCCAGCAGCCCGACCCCAGGTTACGAGCAGTACTTC. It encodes CASSPTPGYEQYF.

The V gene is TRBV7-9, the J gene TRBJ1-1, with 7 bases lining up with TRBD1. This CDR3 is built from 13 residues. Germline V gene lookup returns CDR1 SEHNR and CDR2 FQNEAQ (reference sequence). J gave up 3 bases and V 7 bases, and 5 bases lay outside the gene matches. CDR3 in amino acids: CASINRGDTEAFF. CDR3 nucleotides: TGTGCCAGCATCAACAGGGGCGACACTGAAGCTTTCTTT.

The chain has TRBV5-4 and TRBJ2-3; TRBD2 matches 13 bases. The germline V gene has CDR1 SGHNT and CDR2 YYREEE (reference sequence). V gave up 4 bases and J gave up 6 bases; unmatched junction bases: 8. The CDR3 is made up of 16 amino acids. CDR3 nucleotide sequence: TGTGCCAGCAGCACGGGGGGACTAGCGGGGCCCGATACGCAGTATTTT. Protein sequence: CASSTGGLAGPDTQYF.

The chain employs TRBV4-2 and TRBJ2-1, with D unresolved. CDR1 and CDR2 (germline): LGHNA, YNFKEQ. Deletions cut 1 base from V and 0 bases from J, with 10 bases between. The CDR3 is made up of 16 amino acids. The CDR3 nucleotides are TGTGCCAGCAGCCAAGCACAGAGCCTCTCCTACAATGAGCAGTTCTTC. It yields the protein CASSQAQSLSYNEQFF.

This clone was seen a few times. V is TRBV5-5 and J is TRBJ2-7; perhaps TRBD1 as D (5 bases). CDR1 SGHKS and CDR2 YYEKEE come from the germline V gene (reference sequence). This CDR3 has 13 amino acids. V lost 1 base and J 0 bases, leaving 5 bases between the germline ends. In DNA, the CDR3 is TGTGCCAGCAGCTTGACAGGCTCCTACGAGCAGTACTTC. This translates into CASSLTGSYEQYF.

Written as DNA, the CDR3 is TGCGCCAGCAGCTTACTACCGGGACAGGCTGAAGCTTTCTTT. This translates into CASSLLPGQAEAFF. V gene TRBV5-1 combines with J gene TRBJ1-1, with 8 bases fitting TRBD1. CDR1 is SGHRS and CDR2 is YFSETQ in the germline V gene. This CDR3 has 14 amino acids. The V gene end was trimmed by 2 bases and the J gene end by 6 bases; junction bases not matched to a gene: 6. Based on the CDR3 plus reference TRBV5-1 and TRBJ1-1, the full variable domain is KAGVTQTPRYLIKTRGQQVTLSCSPISGHRSVSWYQQTPGQGLQFLFEYFSETQRNKGNFPGRFSGRQFSNSRSEMNVSTLELGDSALYLCASSLLPGQAEAFFGQGTRLTVV.